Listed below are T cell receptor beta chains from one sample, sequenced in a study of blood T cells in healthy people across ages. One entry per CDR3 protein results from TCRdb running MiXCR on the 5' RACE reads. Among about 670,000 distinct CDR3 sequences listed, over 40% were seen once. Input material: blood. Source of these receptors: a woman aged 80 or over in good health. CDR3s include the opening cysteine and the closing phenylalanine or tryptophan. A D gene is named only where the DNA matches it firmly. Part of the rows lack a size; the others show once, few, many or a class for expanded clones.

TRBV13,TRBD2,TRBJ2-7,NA,TGTGCCAGCAGCTTAGTCGGACTAGCGGGTCTAACCGACGAGCAGTACTTC,CASSLVGLAGLTDEQYF
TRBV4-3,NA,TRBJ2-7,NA,TGCGCCAGCAGCCAAGATTGGGCCGGAGCCTACGAGCAGTACTTC,CASSQDWAGAYEQYF
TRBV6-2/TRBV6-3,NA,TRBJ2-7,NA,TGTGCCAGCAGGCGGTGGGACAACTCCTACGAGCAGTACTTC,CASRRWDNSYEQYF
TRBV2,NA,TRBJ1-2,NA,TGTGCCAGCAGTGACAAGACAGCCTACACCTTC,CASSDKTAYTF
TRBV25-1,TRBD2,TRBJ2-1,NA,TGTGCCAGCAGTGGGACTAGCGGGGGGGCCGATCGGTTCTTC,CASSGTSGGADRFF
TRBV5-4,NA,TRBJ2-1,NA,TGTGCCAGCAGGCCGGACTATCCCTACAATGAGCAGTTCTTC,CASRPDYPYNEQFF
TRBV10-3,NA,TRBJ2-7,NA,TGTGCCATCAGTGAGTCGTTGGGGGCCGAGCAGTACTTC,CAISESLGAEQYF
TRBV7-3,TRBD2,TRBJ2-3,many,TGTGCCAGCAGCGCCGCTAGCGGGGCTATCTATACGCAGTATTTT,CASSAASGAIYTQYF
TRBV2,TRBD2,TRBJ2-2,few,TGTGCCAGCAGTGAAGGACTAGCGGGGGCCATGAACACCGGGGAGCTGTTTTTT,CASSEGLAGAMNTGELFF
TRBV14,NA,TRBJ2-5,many,TGTGCCAGCAGCCTCTCGTTCGAGACCCAGTACTTC,CASSLSFETQYF
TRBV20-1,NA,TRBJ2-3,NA,TGCAGTGCTCCCCAGGCTGGCTTTCCCACAGATACGCAGTATTTT,CSAPQAGFPTDTQYF
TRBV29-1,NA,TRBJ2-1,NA,TGCAGCGTTACGGGTGTAGCGGCCGAGCAGTTCTTC,CSVTGVAAEQFF
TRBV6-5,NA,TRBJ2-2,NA,TGTGCCAGCACTCCCAGGGGTCTTTCGAGGGAGCTGTTTTTT,CASTPRGLSRELFF
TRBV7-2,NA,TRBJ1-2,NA,TGTGCCAGCAGCTTAGGGGGCGTAGAATATGGCTACACCTTC,CASSLGGVEYGYTF
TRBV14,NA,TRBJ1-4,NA,TGTGCCAGCAGCCAAGCCGCTTCAACGGAATATGAAAAACTGTTTTTT,CASSQAASTEYEKLFF
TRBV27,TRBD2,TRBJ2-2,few,TGTGCCAGCAGTTCCACGATAGCGGGGGGGCTGTGGGAGCTGTTTTTT,CASSSTIAGGLWELFF
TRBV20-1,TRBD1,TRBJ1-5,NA,TGCAGTGCTAGTGGGGGGACAGGCAATCAGCCCCAGCATTTT,CSASGGTGNQPQHF
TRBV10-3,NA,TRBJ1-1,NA,TGTGCCATCAGTGAGTATTCACCTAACACTGGAGCTTTCTTT,CAISEYSPNTGAFF
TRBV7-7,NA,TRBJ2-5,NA,TGTGCCAGCAGCTTAGTGGGTTCGTCAGAGACCCAGTACTTC,CASSLVGSSETQYF
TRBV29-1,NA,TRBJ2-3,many,TGCAGCGTTGGAACCCTCGCGACCCTTGGGCCCACAGATACGCAGTATTTT,CSVGTLATLGPTDTQYF
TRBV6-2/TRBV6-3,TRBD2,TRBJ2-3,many,TGTGCCAGCAGACCCGGACTAGCGGACACAGATACGCAGTATTTT,CASRPGLADTDTQYF
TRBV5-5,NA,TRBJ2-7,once,TGTGCCAGCAGCTTGGATTTGCCAGGGAGGCAGGAGCAGTACTTC,CASSLDLPGRQEQYF
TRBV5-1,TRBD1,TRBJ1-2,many,TGCGCCAGCAGCTTGGCCGCAGGGGGCGGAATGAACTATGGCTACACCTTC,CASSLAAGGGMNYGYTF
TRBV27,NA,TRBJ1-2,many,TGTGCCAGCAGCCCCCTTGTGAGGGGTCATGGCTACACCTTC,CASSPLVRGHGYTF
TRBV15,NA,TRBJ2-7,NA,TGTGCCACCAGCAGTCGGGTCTACAATGAGCAGTACTTC,CATSSRVYNEQYF
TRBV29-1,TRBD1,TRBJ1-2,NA,TGCAGCGTGGGGCTCGGACAGGGGGCTAACTATGGCTACACCTTC,CSVGLGQGANYGYTF
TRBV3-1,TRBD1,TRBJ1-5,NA,TGTGCCAGCAGCCACGACAGGGGTCAGCCCCAGCATTTT,CASSHDRGQPQHF
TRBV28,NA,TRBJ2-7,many,TGTGCCAGCGCCTCTACTATCTACGAGCAGTACTTC,CASASTIYEQYF
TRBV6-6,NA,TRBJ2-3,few,TGTGCCAGCGGACCAAACGACCTTAATACGCAGTATTTT,CASGPNDLNTQYF
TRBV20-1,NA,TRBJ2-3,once,TGCAGTGCTGGACTCAGGGTGAGCACAGATACGCAGTATTTT,CSAGLRVSTDTQYF
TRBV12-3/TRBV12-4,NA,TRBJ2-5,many,TGTGCCAGCACGGTTGTGAGTAGAGAGACCCAGTACTTC,CASTVVSRETQYF
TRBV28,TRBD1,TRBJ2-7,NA,TGTGCCAGCAGCCCCTGGGGTCAGGGGGCCTCCTACGAGCAGTACTTC,CASSPWGQGASYEQYF
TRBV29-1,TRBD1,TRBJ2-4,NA,TGCAGCGGTGGGACAGGGGTGGGGGCCAAAAACATTCAGTACTTC,CSGGTGVGAKNIQYF
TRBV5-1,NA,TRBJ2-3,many,TGCGCCAGCAGCCAAACTAGGGGGAACACAGATACGCAGTATTTT,CASSQTRGNTDTQYF
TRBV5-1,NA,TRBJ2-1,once,TGCGCCAGCAGCTTGGAAGGGACCAGCTCCTACAATGAGCAGTTCTTC,CASSLEGTSSYNEQFF
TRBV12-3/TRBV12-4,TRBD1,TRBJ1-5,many,TGTGCCAGCACCCCGGACAGGGTGAATCAGCCCCAGCATTTT,CASTPDRVNQPQHF
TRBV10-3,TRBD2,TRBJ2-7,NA,TGTGCCGGGGGGAGGGCCTCAGAGGAGCAGTACTTC,CAGGRASEEQYF